The 14 T cell receptor beta chains below were found in one sample sequenced in a study of regulatory T cells in long-lasting Graves disease. Arm-PCR with iRepertoire HTBI primers amplified the CDR3 regions for these TCR beta libraries. TCRdb reanalysed the multiplex PCR reads using MiXCR and keeps one entry per CDR3 protein. The data contain roughly 400,000 distinct CDR3 sequences, around a fifth of them singletons. The sample's time point: persistent/refractory GD, antithyroid drugs over 5 years with positive TRAb. PBMCs provided the RNA from which the TCR library was made. Source: peripheral blood mononuclear cells (PBMCs), taken when the disease was refractory, from a patient treated with antithyroid drugs. Receptors were obtained from a female donor with Graves disease.

This clonotype was counted many times. The chain uses TRBV2 and TRBJ2-2; D possibly corresponds to TRBD2 (5 bases). This CDR3 is built from 15 residues. Trimming took 3 bases from V and 2 from J, leaving 10 bases between them. Germline V lookup: CDR1 SNHLY, CDR2 FYNNEI. CDR3 coding DNA: TGTGCCAGCAGTGATCTAGCCCGTAACACCGGGGAGCTGTTTTTT. As protein: CASSDLARNTGELFF.

In its sample, this clonotype was seen a few times. The J gene is TRBJ2-2, the V gene TRBV4-1; tentatively, D is TRBD1 or TRBD2 (5 bases each). V was cut by 4 bases and J by 6 bases, with 15 bases left in between. The CDR3 contains 15 residues. Germline-derived CDR1 and CDR2 are MGHRA and YSYEKL. The CDR3 spells CASSRLWDGPGELFF. For the CDR3, the DNA is TGCGCCAGCAGCCGGCTCTGGGACGGGCCCGGGGAGCTGTTTTTT.

The V call is TRBV7-9, the J call TRBJ2-7; TRBD2 agrees at 10 bases. J was trimmed by 4 bases and V by 1 base; bases with no gene match: 1. The CDR3 covers 14 residues. From germline, CDR1 is SEHNR and CDR2 FQNEAQ (reference sequence). CDR3 in DNA: TGTGCCAGCAGCTTAGAGGGACTAGCGTACGAGCAGTACTTC. Amino acid sequence: CASSLEGLAYEQYF. The whole variable domain, filled in from reference TRBV7-9 and TRBJ2-7, reads DTGVSQNPRHKITKRGQNVTFRCDPISEHNRLYWYRQTLGQGPEFLTYFQNEAQLEKSRLLSDRFSAERPKGSFSTLEIQRTEQGDSAMYLCASSLEGLAYEQYFGPGTRLTVT.

J is TRBJ1-2 and V is TRBV19; maybe TRBD1 (6 bases). Germline V CDR1 and CDR2: LNHDA, SQIVND (reference sequence). The CDR3 covers 13 residues. The ends were cut back, 6 bases at V and 4 bases at J, with 12 bases in the middle. CDR3 DNA sequence: TGTGCCAGTAGCCGGGACACCGGCTATGGCTACACCTTC. Its translation: CASSRDTGYGYTF.

This clonotype has more than one count but fewer than ten. The V call is TRBV5-1, the J call TRBJ2-5; D remains ambiguous. The CDR3 is 13 residues long. The germline V gene has CDR1 SGHRS and CDR2 YFSETQ. V dropped 0 bases and J dropped 5 bases, with 8 bases sitting between them. The CDR3 DNA is TGCGCCAGCAGCTTGGACCTTCCGGAGACCCAGTACTTC. Translation: CASSLDLPETQYF.

The chain is built from TRBV4-1 and TRBJ2-7, with D hard to call. CDR3 length: 14 amino acids. CDR1 MGHRA and CDR2 YSYEKL come from the germline V gene. V was shortened by 1 base and J by 0 bases, with 7 bases between the two germline ends. CDR3 protein: CASSQVAGSYEQYF. As DNA, the CDR3 is TGCGCCAGCAGCCAAGTGGCCGGCTCCTACGAGCAGTACTTC.

The chain couples TRBV20-1 to TRBJ1-1; D uncertain. V lost 5 bases, J lost 4 bases, and 8 bases lay in between. The CDR3 covers 11 residues. CDR1 is DFQATT, CDR2 SNEGSKA, per germline (reference sequence). For the CDR3, the DNA is TGCAGTGCTCAGTTCCTCACTGAAGCTTTCTTT. Protein product: CSAQFLTEAFF.

A note on this clonotype: A much larger clone lies one base from this, so it may be a read error. The CDR3 ends on some other residue instead of the conserved phenylalanine or tryptophan, so this is likely a read error. The rearrangement joins TRBV6-1 to TRBJ2-6; D remains ambiguous. The CDR3 sequence is 13 residues long. The germline CDR1 and CDR2 sequences are MNHNS and SASEGT. Trimming removed 6 bases at V and 2 bases at J, with 5 bases between. The CDR3 reads CASSLPGANVLTL. The CDR3 DNA follows: TGTGCCAGCAGCCTACCTGGGGCCAACGTCCTGACTCTC.

This clonotype was seen at least ten times. The rearrangement joins TRBV12-3 or TRBV12-4 to TRBJ2-2; D unresolved. The germline V and J ends were trimmed by 6 bases and 7 bases, with 9 bases remaining between them. This CDR3 spans 12 amino acids. The CDR3 here is CASSSSHGELFF. CDR3 nucleotide sequence: TGTGCCAGCAGCAGCAGCCACGGGGAGCTGTTTTTT.

This clonotype was detected ten times or more. The chain carries TRBV28 and TRBJ2-5; 8 bases are shared with TRBD1. Unmatched junction bases numbered 12, after V lost 5 bases and J lost 4 bases. CDR1 and CDR2 from the germline V gene are MDHEN and SYDVKM. This CDR3 contains 16 residues. CDR3 loop: CASSPRTGILLETQYF. Written as DNA, the CDR3 is TGTGCCAGCAGTCCCCGGACAGGGATTTTGTTAGAGACCCAGTACTTC. The full variable domain, rest sourced from reference TRBV28 and TRBJ2-5, is DVKVTQSSRYLVKRTGEKVFLECVQDMDHENMFWYRQDPGLGLRLIYFSYDVKMKEKGDIPEGYSVSREKKERFSLILESASTNQTSMYLCASSPRTGILLETQYFGPGTRLLVL.

The V and J genes are TRBV27 and TRBJ2-7; D unclear. The CDR3 has 16 residues. Trimming stripped 0 bases from V and 0 bases from J, with 12 bases between. Germline values: CDR1 MNHEY, CDR2 SMNVEV (reference sequence). DNA of the CDR3: TGTGCCAGCAGTTTATCGGCCGAACACCTCTCCTACGAGCAGTACTTC. Translation gives CASSLSAEHLSYEQYF.

This rearrangement joins TRBV10-3 to TRBJ1-3; the match to TRBD1 covers 9 bases. The V and J ends lost 3 bases and 9 bases, in that order; junction bases with no gene match: 9. Germline values: CDR1 ENHRY, CDR2 SYGVKD. The CDR3 is 15 residues long. CDR3 region: CAISDTGQGESTIYF. DNA for the CDR3: TGTGCCATCAGTGACACGGGACAGGGAGAAAGCACCATATATTTT.

This clonotype was counted ten times or more. The chain links TRBV27 to TRBJ1-2; 7 bases are a match to TRBD1. CDR1 is MNHEY, CDR2 SMNVEV, per germline (reference sequence). Germline trimming cut 4 bases from V and 7 bases from J; bases unmatched to any gene: 3. The CDR3 loop spans 12 amino acids. The CDR3 reads CASSSNRGGYTF. The DNA for the CDR3 is TGTGCCAGCAGTTCTAACAGGGGTGGCTACACCTTC.

V usage is TRBV6-1 and J usage is TRBJ1-1; D is uncertain. The CDR3 consists of 13 residues. Germline assignment: CDR1 MNHNS and CDR2 SASEGT. Between the trimmed V and J ends, which lost 7 bases and 4 bases, there was a span of 13 bases. The CDR3 here is CASKRTQGTEAFF. As DNA, the CDR3 is TGTGCCAGCAAGAGGACCCAAGGCACTGAAGCTTTCTTT.